This T cell receptor (beta chain) was identified in a study of T cell changes during pregnancy in multiple sclerosis. The assay was immunoSEQ multiplex PCR, and TCRdb's table has in-frame clones only and misses some. The sample lists around 44,000 clones, about 92% seen once, with 1.3% in the top ten. Germline assignment: CDR1 MNHEY and CDR2 SMNVEV (reference sequence). The CDR3 extends over 16 amino acids. The junction had 5 bases not matched to a gene; V was cut back by 6 bases and J by 1 base. The V and J genes are TRBV27 and TRBJ2-2, with 10 bases matching TRBD1. Input material: peripheral blood. This TCR came from a female donor with multiple sclerosis, enrolled in a pregnancy study. The CDR3 loop is CASRPRTGGNTGELFF. CDR3 nucleotide sequence: TGTGCCAGCAGACCGAGGACAGGGGGGAACACCGGGGAGCTGTTTTTT.